One sample yielded the 13 T cell receptor beta chains listed below, sequenced in a study of CD8+CD57+ T cells in acquired aplastic anemia. Previously, flow cytometry had revealed CD8+CD57+ cell expansion in the patients chosen for sequencing. Genomic DNA, the template, was used for profiling of the TCR beta VDJ and CDR3. In TCRdb, the reads were re-called with MiXCR into one record per CDR3 protein. The data contain fewer than 300,000 distinct CDR3 sequences, less than 85% of them singletons. The sample consisted of sorted CD4+, CD8+, or CD8+CD57+ T cells (not recorded which) from PBMCs. The source of these receptors is a human donor with aplastic anemia.

This clonotype has just one count. In this CDR3 the conserved last residue, phenylalanine or tryptophan, is missing, so a read error is likely. It is unclear where the CDR3 begins or ends on the DNA, so no DNA is shown, and the CDR3 is as TCRdb lists it. The rearrangement uses TRBV7-8 and TRBJ2-3. The CDR3 has 13 amino acids, counting both end residues. Germline-derived CDR1 and CDR2 are SGHVS and FQNEAQ. The CDR3 loop is CASGLAGTADTQY.

V and J are TRBV2 and TRBJ2-3, with D possibly TRBD2 on 5 matching bases. With 8 bases removed from V and 13 bases from J, the gap between germline ends came to 25 bases. This CDR3 has 14 residues. The germline CDR1 and CDR2 sequences are SNHLY and FYNNEI. CDR3 amino acids: CASGLGRGARVKYF. The CDR3 DNA sequence: TGTGCCAGCGGCCTTGGACGGGGAGCCCGGGTCAAGTATTTT.

The CDR3 nucleotides are TGTGCCAGCAGCGAGGGGAGGGTCCCGACTGGGGAGAACGTCCTGACTTTC. Its translation is CASSEGRVPTGENVLTF. This chain links TRBV7-7 with TRBJ2-6, with 7 bases that match TRBD2. The V and J ends lost 5 bases and 10 bases, in that order; junction bases with no gene match: 17. This CDR3 region has 17 residues. From germline, CDR1 is SSHAT and CDR2 FNYEAQ (reference sequence).

The V gene is TRBV5-6, the J gene TRBJ2-3; no definite D call. Germline loops: CDR1 SGHDT, CDR2 YYEEEE. CDR3 length: 14 amino acids. Trimming stripped 4 bases from V and 1 base from J, with 10 bases between. The chain's CDR3 is CASSLLGGTDTQYF. The CDR3 nucleotides read TGTGCCAGCAGCCTGTTGGGTGGCACAGATACGCAGTATTTT. The full variable domain, with the rest looked up from reference TRBV5-6 and TRBJ2-3, is DAGVTQSPTHLIKTRGQQVTLRCSPKSGHDTVSWYQQALGQGPQFIFQYYEEEERQRGNFPDRFSGHQFPNYSSELNVNALLLGDSALYLCASSLLGGTDTQYFGPGTRLTVL.

The chain uses TRBV7-8 and TRBJ2-3; tentative D call: TRBD2 (6 bases). The CDR3 is 13 amino acids. V lost 5 bases to trimming and J lost 14 bases, with 20 bases between them. The germline CDR1 and CDR2 sequences are SGHVS and FQNEAQ. CDR3 in DNA: TGTGCCAGCAGCGACGGGGGAGCACCCGAGACGTATTTT. Encoded protein: CASSDGGAPETYF.

The V gene is TRBV7-9, the J gene TRBJ2-7, with TRBD1 identical over 8 bases. CDR1 is SEHNR and CDR2 is FQNEAQ in the germline V gene (reference sequence). After removal of 5 bases from V and 6 bases from J, the junction contained 12 bases not matched to a gene. This CDR3 has 15 amino acids. The CDR3 region is CASSDAGTGFAEQYF. The DNA of the CDR3 is TGTGCCAGCAGCGATGCCGGGACAGGCTTTGCCGAGCAGTACTTC.

A note on this clonotype: At one boundary the junction diverges from the germline segment, which might be a read error. The chain employs TRBV7-2 and TRBJ1-6; D uncertain. Germline assignment: CDR1 SGHTA and CDR2 FQGNSA. This CDR3 is built from 14 residues. The CDR3 DNA reads TGTGCCAGCAGCTTGGCCGTGACTAATTCACCACTCCGCTTT. It specifies CASSLAVTNSPLRF.

With regard to this clonotype: One end of the junction fails to match germline, which may point to a read error. The chain joins TRBV20-1 to TRBJ1-1; D remains unclear. The CDR3 is made up of 15 amino acids. Germline V gives CDR1 DFQATT, CDR2 SNEGSKA (reference sequence). The CDR3: CSAKGYCNSHTEACF. In DNA form, the CDR3 reads TGCAGTGCGAAAGGTTACTGTAATTCACACACTGAAGCTTGCTTT.

Remarks on this clonotype: The conserved closing phenylalanine or tryptophan is absent in this CDR3, likely reflecting a read error. The V call is TRBV7-2, the J call TRBJ2-3, with 8 bases aligning to TRBD2. Germline V gene sequence: CDR1 SGHTA, CDR2 FQGNSA. V lost 1 base to trimming and J lost 5 bases; unmatched junction nucleotides: 5. This CDR3 has 15 residues. The CDR3 is CASSLVAGGRDTQYS. CDR3 coding DNA: TGTGCCAGCAGCTTAGTCGCGGGGGGACGAGATACGCAGTATTCT.

The chain carries TRBV5-4 and TRBJ2-1, with TRBD2 identical over 11 bases. The CDR3 has 17 residues. V shed 4 bases, J shed 7 bases, and the junction held 13 bases outside the gene matches. Germline V gives CDR1 SGHNT, CDR2 YYREEE (reference sequence). The CDR3 DNA follows: TGTGCCAGCAGCCATACTAGAGTAGCGGGAGGGGGGAATGAGCAGTTCTTC. This sequence encodes CASSHTRVAGGGNEQFF.

In regard to this clonotype: An end of the junction does not agree with germline; a read error may underlie this. The V and J genes are TRBV7-3 and TRBJ2-3, with 7 bases identical to TRBD2. The CDR3 totals 14 residues. Germline V gene data show CDR1 as SGHTA and CDR2 as FQGTGA. In DNA form, the CDR3 reads TGTGCCAGCAGCAGAGCGGGAAATGCCGTTACGCACTGTTTT. It specifies CASSRAGNAVTHCF.

J is TRBJ1-6 and V is TRBV7-7; maybe TRBD1 (5 bases). Germline CDR1 SSHAT, CDR2 FNYEAQ (reference sequence). Trimming stripped 11 bases from V and 19 bases from J, with 33 bases between. This CDR3 region has 15 residues. CDR3 amino acids: CAVRRGGGSGSFRHF. In DNA form, the CDR3 reads TGTGCCGTTCGTCGGGGGGGGGGGTCCGGCTCCTTCCGGCACTTT.

With respect to this clonotype: One end of the junction fails to match germline, which may point to a read error. This chain joins TRBV5-1 and TRBJ2-1, with D perhaps TRBD2 (5 bases). Germline CDR1 and CDR2: SGHRS and YFSETQ. The CDR3 contains 16 residues. The CDR3 here is CASSLVPGELSDEQFF. The CDR3 DNA sequence: TGTGCCAGCAGCTTAGTACCCGGGGAGCTGAGCGATGAGCAGTTCTTC.